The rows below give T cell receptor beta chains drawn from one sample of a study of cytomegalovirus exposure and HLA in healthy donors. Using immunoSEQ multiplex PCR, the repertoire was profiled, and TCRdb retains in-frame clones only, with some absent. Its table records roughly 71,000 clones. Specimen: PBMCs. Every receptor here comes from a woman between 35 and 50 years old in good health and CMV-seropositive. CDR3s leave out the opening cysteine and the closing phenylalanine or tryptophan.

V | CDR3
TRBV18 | ASSPSGGGTPDTQY
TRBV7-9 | ASSPRTGGNTEAF
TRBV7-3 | ASSLTRGQETQY
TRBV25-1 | ASQQGASTEAF
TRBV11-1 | ASSFRGGTEAF
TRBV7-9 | ASSPMGQGFQETQY
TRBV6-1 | ASSEGATNQPQH
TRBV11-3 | ASSLRTSHYNEQF
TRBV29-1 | SVEELPGNDKNYEQY
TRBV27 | ASSPGLAGTYEQY
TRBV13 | ASTSPTVNTEAF
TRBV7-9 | ASSFDTSRGF
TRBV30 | AWTTGFSGNTIY
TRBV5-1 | ASSLMGPGSLNTEAF
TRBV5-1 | ASSPRTSRGTDTQY
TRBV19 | ASTPGSSYNSPLH
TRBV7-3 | ASSFSGGGLGTDTQY
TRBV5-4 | ASSLTSGGYT
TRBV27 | ASSPWTGGGSPLH
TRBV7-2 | ASSRLYNEQF
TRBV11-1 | ASTPRDTFTGELF
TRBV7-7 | ASIKGAGETQY
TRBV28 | ASRGGGGRSYEQY
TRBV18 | ASSRKAGDVTGELF
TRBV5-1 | ASSFGTGTTYNEQF
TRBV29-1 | SVEGGLAGDNEQF
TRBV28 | AGRGNKDYGYT
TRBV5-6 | ASSPGQGSDYGYT
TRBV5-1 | ASSPRDSGGYT
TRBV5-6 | ASSFRSGRGNTEAF
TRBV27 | ASSSDLPSVGQGGLNTEAF
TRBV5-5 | ASRGGRYTEAF
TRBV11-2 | ASSPRKRTTQEGETQY
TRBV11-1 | ASSLGGTPGETQY
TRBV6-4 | ASSRTGGGPYEQY
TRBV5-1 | ASSGLQGQETQY
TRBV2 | ASSLEGPRGPLH
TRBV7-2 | ASSPPDLGNTIY
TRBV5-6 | ASSLTGVRTDTQY
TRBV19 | ASSMGSGGPWGNEQF
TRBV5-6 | ASSLVLAGDTGELF
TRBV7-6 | ASSPPSFPEKLF
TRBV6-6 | ASSAGPGAEAF
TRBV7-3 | ASSRRLASTDTQY